This TCR beta chain was recovered during a study of cytomegalovirus exposure and HLA in healthy donors. Turning to the study itself: Roughly 80 million unique TCRs from HLA-typed donors made up an early data release. Caucasian-associated ancestry cluster membership applied to about four fifths of over 350 genotyped donors. General study findings and limits: The HLA-A and HLA-B alleles of most subjects were reportedly predicted accurately from TCR beta sequences. Further analysis was carried out later, and it showed several of the most significant clusters appearing linked to common viral pathogens.

Primers: 60 Vbeta forward and 13 Jbeta reverse. Produced via immunoSEQ multiplex PCR; TCRdb's table is partial and in-frame only. The sample holds approximately 140,000 clones, 73% seen once. Points on this clone: Its antigen is as yet unknown.

Per germline, CDR1 SGHKS and CDR2 YYEKEE (reference sequence). With 3 bases removed from V and 0 bases from J, the gap between germline ends came to 13 bases. The CDR3 has 16 amino acids. The rearrangement links TRBV5-5 to TRBJ1-3; D is ambiguous. This TCR was sampled from a woman aged 18-30 years in good health and CMV-seronegative. The sample was PBMCs. The DNA of the CDR3 is TGTGCCAGCAGCTCCGGCGCGGGATACTCTGGAAACACCATATATTTT. It specifies CASSSGAGYSGNTIYF.